This T cell receptor beta chain is drawn from a study of blood T cell repertoires in COVID-19. CDR1 SGHRS and CDR2 YFSETQ come from the germline V gene. Trimming pared 0 bases from V and 5 bases from J, leaving 8 bases between. The CDR3 loop spans 13 amino acids. Data came from immunoSEQ multiplex PCR; TCRdb stores just in-frame clones and leaves some out. The repertoire includes around 200,000 clones, roughly 87% of them detected once, and under 2.5% sits in the top ten. This clone was recorded once. The sequence came from a man aged 40-49 years with active or convalescent COVID-19. The chain couples TRBV5-1 to TRBJ2-5; tentatively, D is TRBD2 (5 bases). The material sequenced was peripheral blood. This CDR3 reads CASSLVGEETQYF. The CDR3 coding sequence is TGCGCCAGCAGCTTGGTTGGGGAGGAGACCCAGTACTTC. Full variable domain (remainder filled in from reference TRBV5-1 and TRBJ2-5): KAGVTQTPRYLIKTRGQQVTLSCSPISGHRSVSWYQQTPGQGLQFLFEYFSETQRNKGNFPGRFSGRQFSNSRSEMNVSTLELGDSALYLCASSLVGEETQYFGPGTRLLVL.